The clone carrying this TCR beta chain has a single count. Germline assignment: CDR1 LGHNA and CDR2 YSLEER. V dropped 0 bases and J dropped 4; count of bases not matched to a gene: 2. The CDR3 totals 15 residues. The source of the sample is a study of T cell changes during pregnancy in multiple sclerosis. This table comes from immunoSEQ multiplex PCR, and its TCRdb copy is limited to in-frame clones, with some not included. Among under 50,000 clones listed, approximately 94% were seen once. Sequenced material: CD8+ T cells from peripheral blood mononuclear cells, taken in the first trimester of pregnancy. The clonotype comes from a female donor with multiple sclerosis, enrolled in a pregnancy study. The rearrangement uses TRBV4-3 and TRBJ1-5; 8 bases line up with TRBD1. The DNA for the CDR3 is TGCGCCAGCAGCCAAGACGGACAGGGAAATCAGCCCCAGCATTTT. This sequence encodes CASSQDGQGNQPQHF.